The rows below give T cell receptor beta chains drawn from one sample of a study. From the RT-PCR reads, TCRdb called clonotypes with MiXCR, one entry per CDR3 protein. The table lists approximately 720,000 distinct CDR3 sequences, over 12% of them singletons. The sample consisted of memory CD4+ T cells from blood. Source of these receptors: a female donor in good health, serving as a healthy control. Both conserved end residues are part of each CDR3. A D gene is named only where the DNA matches it firmly. Some rows mark clone size as missing; the rest say once, few, many or name a class of expanded clone.

J: TRBJ1-2
D: TRBD1
size: NA
V: TRBV9
DNA: TGTGCCAGCAGCGTAGCACGACAGGGTGGCTACACCTTC
CDR3: CASSVARQGGYTF

J: TRBJ2-6
D: NA
size: NA
V: TRBV4-2
DNA: TGTGCCAGCAGCCAAGCCACCACCTCTGGGGCCAACGTCCTGACTTTC
CDR3: CASSQATTSGANVLTF

J: TRBJ1-1
D: NA
size: NA
V: TRBV15
DNA: TGTGCCACCAGCAGAGATAGGGGAGTCATGAACACTGAAGCTTTCTTT
CDR3: CATSRDRGVMNTEAFF

J: TRBJ2-7
D: NA
size: NA
V: TRBV27
DNA: TGTGCCAGCAGTCCGGAGTGCGACGAGCAGTACTTC
CDR3: CASSPECDEQYF

J: TRBJ2-7
D: NA
size: NA
V: TRBV2
DNA: TGTGCCAGCATGTTTTCGCGGAACGAGCAGTACTTC
CDR3: CASMFSRNEQYF

J: TRBJ2-5
D: TRBD1
size: NA
V: TRBV11-2
DNA: TGTGCCAGCAGCTTAAACACTCCAGGGGGACGGGAGACCCAGTACTTC
CDR3: CASSLNTPGGRETQYF

J: TRBJ1-2
D: NA
size: NA
V: TRBV2
DNA: TGTGCCAGCAGTGTGCTCCCGGCTGTTGAATATGGCTACACCTTC
CDR3: CASSVLPAVEYGYTF

J: TRBJ2-2
D: NA
size: NA
V: TRBV28
DNA: TGTGCCAGCAGGGACCGGACAGCCCAAGGGGAGCTGTTTTTT
CDR3: CASRDRTAQGELFF

J: TRBJ2-7
D: NA
size: few
V: TRBV5-1
DNA: TGCGCCAGCGCGGACCAACAGCCAAGCTCCTACGAGCAGTACTTC
CDR3: CASADQQPSSYEQYF

J: TRBJ2-1
D: NA
size: NA
V: TRBV27
DNA: TGTGCCAGCACAAATAGGGGTGCGGGGTCCTACAATGAGCAGTTCTTC
CDR3: CASTNRGAGSYNEQFF

J: TRBJ1-2
D: TRBD1
size: NA
V: TRBV6-6
DNA: TGTGCCAGCACAGACAGGGTGGGCTATGGCTACACCTTC
CDR3: CASTDRVGYGYTF

J: TRBJ1-2
D: TRBD1
size: NA
V: TRBV28
DNA: TGTGCCAGCAGTGTGGGACAGGGAAACTATGGCTACACCTTC
CDR3: CASSVGQGNYGYTF

J: TRBJ2-1
D: NA
size: many
V: TRBV7-9
DNA: TGTGCCAGCAGCTTAGCGGTGGGGTACAATGAGCAGTTCTTC
CDR3: CASSLAVGYNEQFF

J: TRBJ1-2
D: TRBD1
size: many
V: TRBV12-3/TRBV12-4
DNA: TGTGCCAGCCGAAAGACAGGGGAATATGGCTACACCTTC
CDR3: CASRKTGEYGYTF

J: TRBJ2-1
D: TRBD2
size: many
V: TRBV6-2/TRBV6-3
DNA: TGTGCCAGCAGTTACCTAGCGGGGCCGGCTCTTGGGCAGTTCTTC
CDR3: CASSYLAGPALGQFF

J: TRBJ2-3
D: TRBD2
size: few
V: TRBV2
DNA: TGTGCCAGCAGGACGGGAGGGCTTTCCGATACGCAGTATTTT
CDR3: CASRTGGLSDTQYF

J: TRBJ2-3
D: NA
size: NA
V: TRBV20-1
DNA: TGCAGTGCCAGATCGACAGTATTGCCGGATACGCAGTATTTT
CDR3: CSARSTVLPDTQYF

J: TRBJ2-3
D: TRBD2
size: few
V: TRBV20-1
DNA: TGCAGCATGGATGTCGGACTAGCGGCCTCTAGCACAGATACGCAGTATTTT
CDR3: CSMDVGLAASSTDTQYF

J: TRBJ2-1
D: NA
size: few
V: TRBV5-5
DNA: TGTGCCAGCAGCTCCATTGGCGGGGTGTCCGAGCAGTTCTTC
CDR3: CASSSIGGVSEQFF

J: TRBJ2-6
D: NA
size: many
V: TRBV12-3/TRBV12-4
DNA: TGTGCCAGCAGCTCTTTCAGGACTGGGGCCAACGTCCTGACTTTC
CDR3: CASSSFRTGANVLTF

J: TRBJ2-1
D: NA
size: many
V: TRBV5-6
DNA: TGTGCCAGCAGCTACTGGCAGGCGCATGAGCAGTTCTTC
CDR3: CASSYWQAHEQFF

J: TRBJ2-3
D: TRBD1
size: many
V: TRBV7-8
DNA: TGTGCCAGCAGCCGGACGGCCGGGACAGGGAACACAGATACGCAGTATTTT
CDR3: CASSRTAGTGNTDTQYF

J: TRBJ2-2
D: NA
size: many
V: TRBV4-2
DNA: TGTGCCAGCAGCCAAGGGTTAAGACCGAACACCGGGGAGCTGTTTTTT
CDR3: CASSQGLRPNTGELFF

J: TRBJ2-1
D: TRBD1
size: NA
V: TRBV24-1
DNA: TGTGCCACCAGCCTCCGGGACAGGGAAAGCGATGAGCAGTTCTTC
CDR3: CATSLRDRESDEQFF

J: TRBJ1-2
D: NA
size: few
V: TRBV28
DNA: TGTGCCAGCACCACCCCGGGGGGAACTCATGGCTACACCTTC
CDR3: CASTTPGGTHGYTF

J: TRBJ1-4
D: NA
size: NA
V: TRBV2
DNA: TGTGCCAGCACCCGCGGCAGGACACCAACTAATGAAAAACTGTTTTTT
CDR3: CASTRGRTPTNEKLFF

J: TRBJ2-7
D: NA
size: many
V: TRBV12-3/TRBV12-4
DNA: TGTGCCAGCACAAGACGGGATAACTTTTACGAGCAGTACTTC
CDR3: CASTRRDNFYEQYF

J: TRBJ1-2
D: NA
size: few
V: TRBV5-5
DNA: TGTGCCGTCGGATCGGGGAACTATGGCTACACCTTC
CDR3: CAVGSGNYGYTF

J: TRBJ1-1
D: NA
size: many
V: TRBV11-2
DNA: TGTGCCAGCAGCTTAGGTAGAGGGGCAGGAGCTTTCTTT
CDR3: CASSLGRGAGAFF

J: TRBJ2-1
D: NA
size: few
V: TRBV7-3
DNA: TGTGCCAGCAGCACGACAGGGACGGGGGTTTACAATGAGCAGTTCTTC
CDR3: CASSTTGTGVYNEQFF

J: TRBJ2-1
D: TRBD1
size: many
V: TRBV6-5
DNA: TGTGCCAGCATGAGACAGGGGAGCTATGAGCAGTTCTTC
CDR3: CASMRQGSYEQFF

J: TRBJ2-5
D: NA
size: many
V: TRBV18
DNA: TGTGCCAGCTCGGAAGAACGAGAGACCCAGTACTTC
CDR3: CASSEERETQYF

J: TRBJ2-5
D: NA
size: many
V: TRBV7-2
DNA: TGTGCCAGCAGCCAAAAATTGGGGGTTCAAGAGACCCAGTACTTC
CDR3: CASSQKLGVQETQYF

J: TRBJ2-7
D: TRBD1
size: many
V: TRBV6-5
DNA: TGTGCCAGCAGGGGACAGGGTGGGGAGCAGTACTTC
CDR3: CASRGQGGEQYF

J: TRBJ2-5
D: NA
size: NA
V: TRBV7-3
DNA: TGTGCCAGCAGCTCCAATAAAGGGGAGACCCAGTACTTC
CDR3: CASSSNKGETQYF

J: TRBJ2-1
D: NA
size: few
V: TRBV7-2
DNA: TGTGCCAGCAGCTTAGAACGGGACAATGAGCAGTTCTTC
CDR3: CASSLERDNEQFF

J: TRBJ1-5
D: NA
size: many
V: TRBV20-1
DNA: TGCAGTGCTAGGGCAGGGAATCAGCCCCAGCATTTT
CDR3: CSARAGNQPQHF

J: TRBJ1-2
D: TRBD1
size: NA
V: TRBV5-1
DNA: TGCGCCAGCAGCACCACACGACAGGGTGGAGGCTACACCTTC
CDR3: CASSTTRQGGGYTF

J: TRBJ2-7
D: TRBD1
size: NA
V: TRBV6-2/TRBV6-3
DNA: TGTGCCAGCAGTCAGTCCGGGACAGATTACGAGCAGTACTTC
CDR3: CASSQSGTDYEQYF

J: TRBJ1-2
D: TRBD1
size: many
V: TRBV7-2
DNA: TGTGCCAGCAGGACCGGGACAGGGATAGGCTACACCTTC
CDR3: CASRTGTGIGYTF

J: TRBJ2-3
D: NA
size: many
V: TRBV10-3
DNA: TGTGCCATCAGGGCGACGGAGACTAGCACAGATACGCAGTATTTT
CDR3: CAIRATETSTDTQYF

J: TRBJ2-3
D: NA
size: NA
V: TRBV24-1
DNA: TGTGCCACCAGTGATCCAGGGTACCCCGGCACAGATACGCAGTATTTT
CDR3: CATSDPGYPGTDTQYF

J: TRBJ2-7
D: TRBD2
size: many
V: TRBV4-2
DNA: TGTGCCAGCAGCCAGGCGGGGGGGCCCTACGAGCAGTACTTC
CDR3: CASSQAGGPYEQYF

J: TRBJ2-7
D: NA
size: many
V: TRBV7-9
DNA: TGTGCCAGCAGCTTAGCCCTCGACAGGATGGGCCACGAGCAGTACTTC
CDR3: CASSLALDRMGHEQYF

J: TRBJ2-3
D: NA
size: few
V: TRBV7-6
DNA: TGTGCCAGCAGCTTAGCACCCCCCCCAGATACGCAGTATTTT
CDR3: CASSLAPPPDTQYF

J: TRBJ2-7
D: NA
size: few
V: TRBV20-1
DNA: TGCAGTGTGGAGCCGGGACATGGCTACGAGCAGTACTTC
CDR3: CSVEPGHGYEQYF

J: TRBJ1-5
D: NA
size: NA
V: TRBV24-1
DNA: TGTGCCACCAGTGATCGCTTGGGGTCTTATCAGCCCCAGCATTTT
CDR3: CATSDRLGSYQPQHF

J: TRBJ1-5
D: NA
size: NA
V: TRBV4-2
DNA: TGTGCCAGCGGAGGTCTGGGCAATCAGCCCCAGCATTTT
CDR3: CASGGLGNQPQHF